This T cell receptor beta chain derives from a study of T cell responses to AZD1222 COVID-19 vaccine (dated by TCRdb to the early 2020s). Notes on the research overall: AZD1222 recipients given second doses at about 4 weeks or at about 12 weeks were pooled, since spike-specific TCR depth and breadth were not found to differ between the two schedules. Trial participants were enrolled by age into subgroups of 18-55, 56-69 and 70-plus years, and about 150, 27 and 61 TCR-sequenced participants, respectively, were included in these subgroups. TCR sequencing was performed for 230 to 250 trial participants, of whom around 210 were given two doses of AZD1222 and approximately 26 were given two doses of MenACWY control vaccine.

The time point label here, explained by the study, means: baseline before first vaccination. Vaccinee samples were obtained from the UK trials COV001 and COV002, which included a single-blind randomized controlled phase 2/3 trial of AZD1222 (ChAdOx1 nCoV-19) in healthy adults. For TCRbeta chain sequencing, PBMC samples from trial participants were taken at day 0 and at day 28 after the second dose. Including the terminal cysteine and phenylalanine, the CDR3 comprises 14 residues. Only the CDR3 region is kept as DNA, spanning 42 bases read in frame from base 1. CDR1 and CDR2 (LGHNA, YSLEER) derive from the germline V gene. V is clipped by 0 bases and J by 0 bases, and the sequence between their germline boundaries is 3 bases long. The CDR3 regions of human TCRbeta chains were subjected to immunosequencing. On the authors' methods: Repertoire TCRs were matched against a reference library of SARS-CoV-2-specific TCRs generated with the MIRA antigen-specificity platform. Breadth meant the fraction of unique TCRs that were SARS-CoV-2-associated, whereas depth meant the fraction of total T cells that were SARS-CoV-2-associated. Using the MIRA data, every spike-specific TCR was mapped to the spike region that the TCR reacted to and assigned to either a CD4 or a CD8 class. Log10-transformed breadth and depth values were compared by one-way ANOVA with Sidak's multiple comparisons tests. TCRdb took over this immuneACCESS table, retaining in-frame rearrangements with V and J assigned. Such tables are incomplete; in checked studies, under half of the missing clones stem from an unresolved V gene, and the remainder is unexplained. V and J calls and clone size are those listed in that table; D and trimming were worked out from the DNA. The sample yields 75,000 to 95,000 clones; roughly 84% were counted once. The top ten clonotypes cover 15% to 20% of the sample.

Study-wide conclusions, independent of this receptor: Conclusions about previously exposed vaccinees are limited, since just five to seven AZD1222 recipients were seropositive for SARS-CoV-2 at baseline. Nearly half of unique spike-specific TCRs reportedly recognized epitopes outside regions mutated in the B.1.351 and B.1.1.7 variants. A significant rise in spike-specific TCR breadth and depth was observed after two AZD1222 doses relative to day 0 and relative to MenACWY recipients. No day 14 peak-response samples were available, so repertoires were characterized only after the peak T cell response. The 56-69-year group was small, and its depth increase did not reach significance, likely because of low power. The vaccine-associated CD4 TCRs covered the entire spike protein, and the dominant responses fell in regions 160-218 and 743-854. Participants were mostly white British and included more females than males, and it was suggested by the authors that clonal diversity may have been underestimated.

Details on this clone: Its antigen remains unidentified. No per-base quality is available; no much larger clone lies one base away.

Sample: peripheral blood, taken on day 0 of AZD1222 vaccination. This receptor was taken from an adult in good health. The chain uses TRBV4-3 and TRBJ1-5, with the D gene call left open. The DNA sequence follows: TGCGCCAGCAGCCAAGATCGTAGCAATCAGCCCCAGCATTTT. Translation gives CASSQDRSNQPQHF.